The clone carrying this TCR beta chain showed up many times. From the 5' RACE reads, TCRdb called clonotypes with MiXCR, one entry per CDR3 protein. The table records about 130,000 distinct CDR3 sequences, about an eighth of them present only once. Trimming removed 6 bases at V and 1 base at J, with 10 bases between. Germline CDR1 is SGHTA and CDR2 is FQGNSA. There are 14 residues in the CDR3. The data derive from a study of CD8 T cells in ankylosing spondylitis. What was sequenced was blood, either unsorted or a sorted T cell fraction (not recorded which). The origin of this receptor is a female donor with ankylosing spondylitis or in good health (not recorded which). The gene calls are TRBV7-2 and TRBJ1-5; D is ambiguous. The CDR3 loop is CASSPNRSNQPQHF. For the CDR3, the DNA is TGTGCCAGCAGTCCGAACAGAAGCAATCAGCCCCAGCATTTT.